Sequencing of this TCR beta chain was carried out in a study of technical replicates of blood from a handful of donors (dated by TCRdb to 2016 to 2017). Relative to germline, V is missing 8 bases and J is missing 2 bases, with 2 bases of the junction outside any gene match. Based on the germline V gene (reference sequence), the CDR1 and CDR2 sequences are MNHEY and SMNVEV. Its CDR3 holds 13 amino acids, cysteine through phenylalanine. The CDR3 DNA has 39 bases and is translated from base 1. The library was prepared using the immunoSEQ multiplex PCR assay. In TCRdb, the immuneACCESS table is reduced to in-frame sequences with V and J assigned. These tables do not hold every clone; where another copy was compared, an unresolved V gene accounts for under half, and the others remain unexplained. This sample has about 87,000 clones in its table, and more than 85% of those were observed once. Approximately 0.35% of the sample goes to the ten largest clones.

Of note for this clone: No antigen is known for it. Base qualities are not recorded, but no much larger clone differs from it by a single base.

The chain is assembled from TRBV27 and TRBJ2-1, with 8 junctional bases fitting TRBD1. Sequencing input: T cells isolated from PBMCs. This sequence was found in a human donor in good health. The DNA sequence reads TGTGCCAGCCAGGGGGCCACCTACAATGAGCAGTTCTTC. Its translation reads: CASQGATYNEQFF.